Reported below is one T cell receptor (beta chain). The data are from a study of blood T cell repertoires in COVID-19. Overall study: Collection of acute and convalescent COVID-19 samples took place in the United States, Italy and Spain.

CDR1 and CDR2 (germline): SQVTM, ANQGSEA. The CDR3 is 12 amino acids. Trimming took 6 bases from V and 1 from J, leaving 9 bases between them. Sequencing used immunoSEQ multiplex PCR; TCRdb keeps in-frame clones, though not all of them. Altogether tens of thousands of clones are present, about 90% being singletons, with the ten largest covering about 3%. The genes are TRBV29-1 and TRBJ2-5; the D gene is possibly TRBD2 (5 bases). The clonotype originates from a woman between 50 and 59 years old with active or convalescent COVID-19. The sequenced material came from peripheral blood. CDR3 sequence: CSVSEGQETQYF. The CDR3, as DNA: TGCAGCGTGTCAGAGGGCCAAGAGACCCAGTACTTC. Together with reference TRBV29-1 and TRBJ2-5, the CDR3 gives the full variable domain: SAVISQKPSRDICQRGTSLTIQCQVDSQVTMMFWYRQQPGQSLTLIATANQGSEATYESGFVIDKFPISRPNLTFSTLTVSNMSPEDSSIYLCSVSEGQETQYFGPGTRLLVL.